Listed here are 15 T cell receptor beta chains from one sample, sequenced in a study of T cell responses to AZD1222 COVID-19 vaccine. This table comes from immunoSEQ multiplex PCR, and its TCRdb copy is limited to in-frame clones, with some not included. Of tens of thousands of clones listed, about nine tenths are singletons. The sample in question was peripheral blood, obtained on day 0 of MenACWY control vaccination. The receptors stem from an adult in good health.

This rearrangement joins TRBV3-1 (or the pseudogene TRBV3-2) to TRBJ1-5; 9 bases fit TRBD1. This CDR3 spans 17 amino acids. J lost 6 bases, V lost 0 bases, and 9 bases had no gene match. From germline, CDR1 is LGHDT and CDR2 YNNKEL (reference sequence). This CDR3 is CASSQEMDRGLGQPQHF. The CDR3 DNA sequence: TGTGCCAGCAGCCAAGAGATGGACAGGGGATTGGGTCAGCCCCAGCATTTT.

The chain links TRBV10-2 to TRBJ2-4, with a possible D match to TRBD1 (5 bases). The CDR3 has 18 amino acids. With 3 bases removed from V and 0 bases from J, the gap between germline ends came to 18 bases. Per germline, CDR1 WSHSY and CDR2 SAAADI. In DNA, the CDR3 is TGCGCCAGCAGTGATATCCCAGGGATGGCTCTAGCCAAAAACATTCAGTACTTC. Protein sequence: CASSDIPGMALAKNIQYF.

The chain couples TRBV7-2 to TRBJ2-3, with 16 bases fitting TRBD2. Trimming cost V 3 bases and J 4 bases; bases outside gene matches: 4. The CDR3 has 17 residues. Germline CDR1 reads SGHTA; CDR2 reads FQGNSA. The CDR3 loop is CASSLGLAGGLADTQYF. The DNA of the CDR3 is TGTGCCAGCAGCTTGGGACTAGCGGGGGGGCTGGCAGATACGCAGTATTTT.

This chain joins TRBV7-2 and TRBJ1-1, with D hard to call. Germline V gene sequence: CDR1 SGHTA, CDR2 FQGNSA. The CDR3 consists of 13 residues. V gave up 5 bases and J gave up 0 bases, with 7 bases separating them. The CDR3 spells CASSPRLNTEAFF. CDR3 bases: TGTGCCAGCAGCCCCCGGTTGAACACTGAAGCTTTCTTT.

The chain couples TRBV27 to TRBJ2-3; D not certain. Between the trimmed V and J ends, which lost 4 bases and 3 bases, there was a span of 11 bases. The CDR3 runs 14 residues. The germline CDR1 and CDR2 sequences are MNHEY and SMNVEV (reference sequence). CDR3 sequence (DNA): TGTGCCAGCAGTTCCACGGACGGGACAGATACGCAGTATTTT. Translating it yields CASSSTDGTDTQYF.

This sequence joins TRBV7-8 and TRBJ2-7; D may be TRBD2 (6 bases). The CDR3 sequence is 14 residues long. Deletions cut 5 bases from V and 4 bases from J, with 15 bases between. Germline CDR1 reads SGHVS; CDR2 reads FQNEAQ. The CDR3 coding sequence is TGTGCCAGCAGCGGAGGCTGGGGGGTGTACGAGCAGTACTTC. Residues: CASSGGWGVYEQYF.

V usage is TRBV9 and J usage is TRBJ2-5; TRBD2 matches 10 bases. The CDR3 sequence is 16 residues long. V was pared by 4 bases and J by 1 base, with 7 bases of the junction left unmatched. Germline V gene lookup returns CDR1 SGDLS and CDR2 YYNGEE. In nucleotides, the CDR3 is TGTGCCAGCAGCCCCGGGGTAGCGGGGGGCCAAGAGACCCAGTACTTC. It translates to CASSPGVAGGQETQYF.

The chain joins TRBV12-3 or TRBV12-4 to TRBJ2-7; 12 nucleotides match TRBD1. This CDR3 spans 13 amino acids. The V gene end was trimmed by 8 bases and the J gene end by 7 bases; junction bases not matched to a gene: 6. The CDR3 sequence: CASSGQGAGEQYF. The CDR3 nucleotides are TGTGCCAGCTCGGGACAGGGGGCGGGGGAGCAGTACTTC.

This clone was counted only a few times. Other DNA variants within this sample encode the same CDR3. This chain links TRBV7-9 with TRBJ1-3, with TRBD1 matching over 10 bases. The germline V gene encodes CDR1 SEHNR and CDR2 FQNEAQ (reference sequence). Trimming took 5 bases from V and 4 from J; bases not matched to a gene: 5. There are 15 residues in the CDR3. CDR3 protein: CASSRQGAAGNTIYF. The CDR3 coding sequence is TGTGCCAGCAGCCGACAGGGGGCGGCCGGAAACACCATATATTTT.

The V gene is TRBV6-5, the J gene TRBJ1-6; D gene uncertain. Trimming removed 0 bases at V and 5 bases at J, with 2 bases between. The CDR3 totals 13 residues. CDR1 is MNHEY, CDR2 SVGAGI, per germline. The CDR3 region is CASSYSDNSPLHF. The CDR3 coding sequence is TGTGCCAGCAGTTACTCTGATAATTCACCCCTCCACTTT.

The CDR3 DNA follows: TGTGCCACCAGTGATTTGAGGGACTATGCCTTTTGGAACTACGAGCAGTACTTC. The encoded protein is CATSDLRDYAFWNYEQYF. The chain carries TRBV24-1 and TRBJ2-7; 7 nucleotides agree with TRBD2. This CDR3 contains 18 residues. The germline V gene has CDR1 KGHDR and CDR2 SFDVKD. The V gene end was trimmed by 0 bases and the J gene end by 3 bases; junction bases not matched to a gene: 13.

This clone came up once. This chain links TRBV18 with TRBJ1-1; D not certain. Trimming stripped 0 bases from V and 3 bases from J, with 11 bases between. Germline CDR1 is KGHSH and CDR2 is LQKENI. The CDR3 has 15 residues. The CDR3 nucleotides are TGTGCCAGCTCACCACCCAATCCGGGCCACACTGAAGCTTTCTTT. Protein: CASSPPNPGHTEAFF.

The rearrangement links TRBV7-8 to TRBJ1-1; a weak D match, TRBD1 (5 bases). CDR3 length: 13 amino acids. Germline values: CDR1 SGHVS, CDR2 FQNEAQ. V lost 5 bases, J lost 1 base, and 8 bases lay in between. This chain's CDR3 is CASSHGQNTEAFF. The CDR3 DNA reads as TGTGCCAGCAGCCACGGACAGAACACTGAAGCTTTCTTT.

This chain connects TRBV5-1 to TRBJ2-2, with no clear D. Germline V gene data show CDR1 as SGHRS and CDR2 as YFSETQ. This CDR3 comprises 16 residues. V gave up 4 bases and J gave up 4 bases, with 17 bases separating them. The CDR3 sequence: CASSRTASAVTGELFF. CDR3 nucleotides: TGCGCCAGCAGCCGTACGGCCAGCGCCGTCACCGGGGAGCTGTTTTTT.

The chain couples TRBV28 to TRBJ1-5, with D possibly being TRBD1 (6 bases). The CDR3 contains 13 residues. Trimming removed 11 bases from V and 0 bases from J, with 11 bases in between. Germline-derived CDR1 and CDR2 are MDHEN and SYDVKM. CDR3: CAAGGNSNQPQHF. CDR3 DNA: TGTGCCGCGGGGGGCAATAGCAATCAGCCCCAGCATTTT.